This passage covers 27 T cell receptor beta chains from one sample sequenced in a study of T cell responses to AZD1222 COVID-19 vaccine. Clones were sequenced by immunoSEQ multiplex PCR, and TCRdb holds only the in-frame ones, with some missing. The sample carries approximately 160,000 clones, 90% recorded once. The input for sequencing was peripheral blood, taken on day 0 of AZD1222 vaccination. These receptor sequences come from an adult in good health.

The chain has TRBV11-1 and TRBJ2-1; 9 nucleotides match TRBD2. Germline CDR1 SGHAT, CDR2 FQDESV (reference sequence). The V and J ends lost 9 bases and 6 bases, in that order; junction bases with no gene match: 9. The CDR3 is 14 residues long. The CDR3 DNA is TGTGCCAGTAGCGGGGGCATACATCGCAATGAGCAGTTCTTC. This gives the protein CASSGGIHRNEQFF.

The sample holds a few counts of this clone. The genes are TRBV18 and TRBJ1-5; the D gene is possibly TRBD1 (5 bases). V was cut by 4 bases and J by 7 bases, with 20 bases left in between. CDR3 length equals 16 residues. Germline V gives CDR1 KGHSH, CDR2 LQKENI. CDR3 sequence reads: CASSRDLTGEGQPQHF. In DNA, the CDR3 is TGTGCCAGCTCACGAGATCTCACGGGGGAGGGACAGCCCCAGCATTTT.

V and J are TRBV7-8 and TRBJ1-4; TRBD1 matches 7 bases. Germline CDR1 SGHVS, CDR2 FQNEAQ. V shed 5 bases, J shed 10 bases, and the junction held 10 bases outside the gene matches. The CDR3 covers 14 residues. DNA for the CDR3: TGTGCCAGCAGCCCTCCGGGACAGTCTGGAAAACTGTTTTTT. Amino acid sequence: CASSPPGQSGKLFF.

This clone has only one observation. V gene TRBV11-1 combines with J gene TRBJ2-3; maybe TRBD2 (5 bases). Germline CDR1 is SGHAT and CDR2 is FQDESV (reference sequence). The ends were cut back, 1 base at V and 0 bases at J, with 11 bases in the middle. CDR3 length equals 16 residues. The CDR3 bases are TGTGCCAGCAGCTTAGGACCCCCTAGCAGCACAGATACGCAGTATTTT. Protein: CASSLGPPSSTDTQYF.

With regard to this clone: The junction shows a germline mismatch at one end, possibly a read error. V and J are TRBV19 and TRBJ2-5; D gene ambiguous. The germline V gene has CDR1 LNHDA and CDR2 SQIVND (reference sequence). The CDR3 loop spans 13 amino acids. The CDR3 sequence is CASNIRAGETQYF. The CDR3 DNA sequence: TGTGCCAGTAATATAAGGGCCGGGGAGACCCAGTACTTC.

V is TRBV6-2 or TRBV6-3 and J is TRBJ2-1; D might be TRBD1 (6 bases). The V end was cut by 2 bases, the J end by 3 bases, with 17 bases between. The CDR3 extends over 17 amino acids. Per germline, CDR1 MNHEY and CDR2 SVGEGT. In DNA, the CDR3 is TGTGCCAGCAGTTACCCGACGACAGGTATGGTCTACAATGAGCAGTTCTTC. Translation gives CASSYPTTGMVYNEQFF.

The chain has TRBV3-1 (or the pseudogene TRBV3-2) and TRBJ2-1, with D unresolved. Germline CDR1 is LGHDT and CDR2 is YNNKEL (reference sequence). V dropped 5 bases and J dropped 9 bases, with 17 bases sitting between them. CDR3 size: 14 residues. The CDR3: CASSEVSRPSEQFF. CDR3 bases: TGTGCCAGCAGCGAAGTCAGCCGGCCAAGTGAGCAGTTCTTC.

The chain is built from TRBV6-2 or TRBV6-3 and TRBJ1-5; no definite D call. The CDR3 has 13 residues. V dropped 4 bases and J dropped 2 bases, with 6 bases sitting between them. Germline assignment: CDR1 MNHEY and CDR2 SVGEGT. The CDR3 bases are TGTGCCAGCAGTTTGATGGGCAATCAGCCCCAGCATTTT. It encodes CASSLMGNQPQHF.

The genes are TRBV7-2 and TRBJ1-5; 7 positions agree with TRBD1. The V and J ends lost 4 bases and 5 bases, in that order; junction bases with no gene match: 8. This CDR3 is built from 15 residues. CDR1 is SGHTA, CDR2 FQGNSA, per germline. The CDR3 spells CASSSRQGGDQPQHF. CDR3 DNA sequence: TGTGCCAGCAGCTCCCGACAGGGTGGCGATCAGCCCCAGCATTTT. The full variable domain, completed using reference TRBV7-2 and TRBJ1-5, is GAGVSQSPSNKVTEKGKDVELRCDPISGHTALYWYRQSLGQGLEFLIYFQGNSAPDKSGLPSDRFSAERTGGSVSTLTIQRTQQEDSAVYLCASSSRQGGDQPQHFGDGTRLSIL.

The J gene is TRBJ2-5, the V gene TRBV19; TRBD2 aligns across 7 bases. Germline-derived CDR1 and CDR2 are LNHDA and SQIVND (reference sequence). Trimming took 2 bases from V and 3 from J; bases not matched to a gene: 6. CDR3 length equals 15 residues. CDR3: CASSIMGLAEETQYF. Written as DNA, the CDR3 is TGTGCCAGTAGTATAATGGGGCTAGCGGAAGAGACCCAGTACTTC.

The chain couples TRBV18 to TRBJ1-6; no clear D. The CDR3 runs 17 residues. Trimming took 3 bases from V and 4 from J, leaving 16 bases between them. The germline V gene encodes CDR1 KGHSH and CDR2 LQKENI. CDR3 coding DNA: TGTGCCAGCTCACCCCTTCCCGCGGCCCAATATAATTCACCCCTCCACTTT. As protein: CASSPLPAAQYNSPLHF.

The chain employs TRBV30 and TRBJ1-1, with a tentative D call TRBD1 (6 bases). The ends were cut back, 3 bases at V and 1 base at J, with 15 bases in the middle. Per germline, CDR1 GTSNPN and CDR2 SVGIG (reference sequence). There are 15 residues in the CDR3. The CDR3 sequence: CAWRLPGGGNTEAFF. CDR3 coding DNA: TGTGCCTGGAGGCTACCCGGAGGGGGGAACACTGAAGCTTTCTTT.

The chain is built from TRBV6-5 and TRBJ1-4, with D hard to call. The CDR3 runs to 16 residues. The V and J ends lost 0 bases and 5 bases respectively, with 13 bases between them. The germline V gene has CDR1 MNHEY and CDR2 SVGAGI. CDR3 protein: CASSYSFVSLNEKLFF. DNA for the CDR3: TGTGCCAGCAGTTACTCTTTTGTCAGCTTAAATGAAAAACTGTTTTTT.

This chain uses TRBV3-1 (or the pseudogene TRBV3-2) with TRBJ2-7; 7 bases align to TRBD2. V shed 2 bases, J shed 2 bases, and the junction held 6 bases outside the gene matches. The length of the CDR3 is 15 residues. The germline CDR1 and CDR2 sequences are LGHDT and YNNKEL (reference sequence). CDR3 DNA: TGTGCCAGCAGCCAATCAGCGGGGACCACCTACGAGCAGTACTTC. Translating gives CASSQSAGTTYEQYF.

This clone was detected only once. The rearrangement uses TRBV5-1 and TRBJ1-1; TRBD1 aligns across 11 bases. The germline V gene encodes CDR1 SGHRS and CDR2 YFSETQ. The CDR3 is 15 amino acids. Germline trimming cut 4 bases from V and 1 base from J; bases unmatched to any gene: 3. DNA for the CDR3: TGCGCCAGCAGCGGTGGACAGGGGGCGAACACTGAAGCTTTCTTT. It encodes CASSGGQGANTEAFF. The whole variable domain, filled in from reference TRBV5-1 and TRBJ1-1, reads KAGVTQTPRYLIKTRGQQVTLSCSPISGHRSVSWYQQTPGQGLQFLFEYFSETQRNKGNFPGRFSGRQFSNSRSEMNVSTLELGDSALYLCASSGGQGANTEAFFGQGTRLTVV.

In this sample, this clone turned up once. The J gene is TRBJ2-7, the V gene TRBV6-4, with a tentative D call TRBD2 (5 bases). This CDR3 is 13 amino acids long. Germline values: CDR1 MRHNA, CDR2 SNTAGT. The V end lost 8 bases, the J end lost 5 bases, and 16 bases lay between the germline ends. The CDR3: CASSRSPGDEQYF. Here the CDR3 DNA reads TGTGCCAGCTCCCGTAGTCCCGGGGACGAGCAGTACTTC.

The genes are TRBV6-2 or TRBV6-3 and TRBJ1-2, with no clear D. Germline assignment: CDR1 MNHEY and CDR2 SVGEGT. This CDR3 contains 14 residues. Deletions cut 3 bases from V and 4 bases from J, with 12 bases between. The CDR3 DNA reads TGTGCCAGCAGTTATGAAGCAGCCCCCTATGGCTACACCTTC. It is translated as CASSYEAAPYGYTF.

The CDR3 protein is CASSQDRVLAGENEQFF. CDR3 DNA: TGTGCCAGCAGCCAAGATAGGGTTCTAGCGGGGGAGAACGAGCAGTTCTTC. The rearrangement uses TRBV3-1 (or the pseudogene TRBV3-2) and TRBJ2-1, with 10 positions matching TRBD2. The CDR3 runs 17 residues. Looked up from germline, CDR1 is LGHDT and CDR2 is YNNKEL (reference sequence). J was trimmed by 10 bases and V by 0 bases; bases with no gene match: 12.

Here the CDR3 DNA reads TGTGCCAGCAGCCAGACAGGGACCACCTACGAGCAGTACTTC. The encoded protein is CASSQTGTTYEQYF. The chain joins TRBV7-9 to TRBJ2-7; 7 positions match TRBD1. The CDR3 sequence is 14 residues long. The J segment lost 2 bases and the V segment lost 5 bases, leaving 6 bases of the junction unmatched. Per the germline V gene, CDR1 is SEHNR and CDR2 is FQNEAQ (reference sequence).

The chain links TRBV6-2 or TRBV6-3 to TRBJ1-1; D is possibly TRBD1 (5 bases). V shed 4 bases and J shed 6 bases, with 15 bases lying between them. Germline CDR1 reads MNHEY; CDR2 reads SVGEGT. The CDR3 totals 14 residues. As DNA, the CDR3 is TGTGCCAGCAGTTCGATCCGACAGCCCCCTGAAGCTTTCTTT. It is translated as CASSSIRQPPEAFF.

The V gene is TRBV20-1, the J gene TRBJ1-1, with D unresolved. Trimming shortened V by 6 bases and J by 11 bases, and 16 bases separated the two germline ends. CDR3 length equals 11 residues. CDR1 is DFQATT, CDR2 SNEGSKA, per germline (reference sequence). CDR3 DNA sequence: TGCAGTGCCGCCCGGGTGATAGGGGCTTTCTTT. It translates to CSAARVIGAFF.

V gene TRBV19 combines with J gene TRBJ2-3; 8 positions agree with TRBD1. Trimming removed 4 bases from V and 3 bases from J; junction bases left unmatched: 9. This CDR3 is 16 amino acids long. From germline, CDR1 is LNHDA and CDR2 SQIVND (reference sequence). The CDR3 DNA is TGTGCCAGTAGTAGGGTCCGGACAGGGAGTACAGATACGCAGTATTTT. Translated, it gives CASSRVRTGSTDTQYF.

This sequence joins TRBV2 and TRBJ2-1, with D tentatively TRBD2 (7 bases). Trimming took off 1 base at V and 2 bases at J, with 12 bases between the two ends. The V gene's germline CDR1 is SNHLY and CDR2 FYNNEI. The CDR3 is 16 residues long. The CDR3 region is CASSEGGGVAYNEQFF. The CDR3 DNA reads TGTGCCAGCAGTGAAGGAGGGGGGGTCGCCTACAATGAGCAGTTCTTC.

This chain connects TRBV5-4 to TRBJ2-7, with 10 bases identical to TRBD1. Germline V gives CDR1 SGHNT, CDR2 YYREEE (reference sequence). J gave up 6 bases and V 4 bases, and 7 bases lay outside the gene matches. The CDR3 runs 14 residues. DNA for the CDR3: TGTGCCAGCAGCCGACAGGGGGCGCGGGGCGAGCAGTACTTC. Its translation: CASSRQGARGEQYF. Full variable domain (missing parts from reference TRBV5-4 and TRBJ2-7): ETGVTQSPTHLIKTRGQQVTLRCSSQSGHNTVSWYQQALGQGPQFIFQYYREEENGRGNFPPRFSGLQFPNYSSELNVNALELDDSALYLCASSRQGARGEQYFGPGTRLTVT.

This rearrangement joins TRBV11-1 to TRBJ1-2, with no clear D. CDR3 size: 15 residues. Trimming left V 4 bases short and J 0 bases short, with 12 bases between. CDR1 SGHAT and CDR2 FQDESV come from the germline V gene (reference sequence). Here the CDR3 reads CASSSDQLANYGYTF. Here the CDR3 DNA reads TGTGCCAGCAGCTCGGACCAACTAGCTAACTATGGCTACACCTTC.

The V and J genes are TRBV5-1 and TRBJ1-5; TRBD1 matches at 10 bases. From germline, CDR1 is SGHRS and CDR2 YFSETQ. The CDR3 sequence is 15 residues long. The trim removed 4 bases at V and 7 bases at J, leaving 8 bases unmatched. The CDR3 spells CASSPTGGANQPQHF. CDR3 bases: TGCGCCAGCAGCCCGACAGGGGGCGCAAACCAGCCCCAGCATTTT.

This chain links TRBV19 with TRBJ1-5; D gene uncertain. Germline lookup yields CDR1 LNHDA and CDR2 SQIVND (reference sequence). The CDR3 has 14 residues. The V end was cut by 6 bases, the J end by 3 bases, with 12 bases between. The CDR3 loop is CASRPANFNQPQHF. The CDR3 nucleotides are TGTGCCAGTAGGCCGGCCAACTTCAATCAGCCCCAGCATTTT.